This is a list of T cell receptor beta chains from one sample in a study of T cells expressing NK-cell markers. For each CDR3 protein, TCRdb gives one entry from its re-call of the 5' RACE reads, without DNA. This listing includes about 380,000 distinct CDR3 sequences. Input material: blood T cells: a sorted CD56 or NKG2C T cell subset, CD4+ or CD8+ T cells, or bulk PBMC T cells (not recorded which). The receptors come from a man aged 18-69 years in good health. CDR3s include the opening cysteine and the closing phenylalanine or tryptophan. Fields, in order: J gene, CDR3 length, V gene, CDR3 protein.

TRBJ1-2	13	TRBV7-9	CASSQDIRLGYTF
TRBJ2-3	16	TRBV12-3/TRBV12-4	CASSLAGRLRTDTQYF
TRBJ1-1	14	TRBV14	CASSPNRGYTEAFF
TRBJ2-1	17	TRBV6-5	CASSYHGLAGNNNEQFF
TRBJ2-1	20	TRBV18	CASSPPNGIGLAGVVDEQFF
TRBJ1-1	15	TRBV12-3/TRBV12-4	CASRNDRGLATEAFF
TRBJ1-1	16	TRBV5-1	CASSLGQAYLDTEAFF
TRBJ2-3	17	TRBV7-2	CASSARLAGGGTDTQYF
TRBJ2-3	17	TRBV24-1	CATSDPQGGAYTDTQYF
TRBJ2-7	16	TRBV7-9	CASSFPGQGSTYEQYF
TRBJ2-5	12	TRBV12-3/TRBV12-4	CASSLDTQTQYF
TRBJ2-5	12	TRBV29-1	CSGRVTQETQYF
TRBJ1-2	12	TRBV10-3	CAIMGNHYGYTF
TRBJ1-2	13	TRBV7-2	CASSLEVSYGYTF
TRBJ2-7	15	TRBV6-5	CASSSIQGPRYEQYF